The subject of this entry is one TCR beta chain. The antigen is unknown. The sample belongs to a study of monozygotic twins with inflammatory bowel disease. Points from the study as a whole: IBD patients, compared with healthy twins, shared fewer clonotypes with others (especially with disease activity).

Each UMI harboured a 6-nucleotide sample barcode and was appended via template switching. Reprocessing the 5' RACE reads, TCRdb reports a single entry for every CDR3 protein and omits DNA. This table holds about 210,000 distinct CDR3 sequences. The specimen sequenced was blood. The source is a human donor with ulcerative colitis or Crohn's disease, or a healthy co-twin of an affected twin (not recorded which).

CDR3 sequence: CASSLAVRGTDTQYF. V and J are TRBV7-2 and TRBJ2-3; TCRdb lists TRBD1, though no DNA is available to test this call. Germline V gene sequence: CDR1 SGHTA, CDR2 FQGNSA. This CDR3 has 15 residues.